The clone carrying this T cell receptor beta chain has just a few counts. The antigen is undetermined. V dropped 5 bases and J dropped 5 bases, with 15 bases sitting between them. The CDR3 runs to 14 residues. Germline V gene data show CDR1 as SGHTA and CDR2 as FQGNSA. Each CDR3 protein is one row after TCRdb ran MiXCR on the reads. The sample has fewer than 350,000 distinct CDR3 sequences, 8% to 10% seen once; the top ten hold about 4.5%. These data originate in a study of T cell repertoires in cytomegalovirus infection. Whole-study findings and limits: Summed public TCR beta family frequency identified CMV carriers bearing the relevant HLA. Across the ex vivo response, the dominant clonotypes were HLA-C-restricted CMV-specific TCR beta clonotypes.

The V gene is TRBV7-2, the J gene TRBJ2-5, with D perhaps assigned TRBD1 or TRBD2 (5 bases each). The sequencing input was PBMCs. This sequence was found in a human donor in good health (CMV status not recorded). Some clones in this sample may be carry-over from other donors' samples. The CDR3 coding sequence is TGTGCCAGCAGCCGCTCAGGGAGCTGGGAGACCCAGTACTTC. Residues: CASSRSGSWETQYF.